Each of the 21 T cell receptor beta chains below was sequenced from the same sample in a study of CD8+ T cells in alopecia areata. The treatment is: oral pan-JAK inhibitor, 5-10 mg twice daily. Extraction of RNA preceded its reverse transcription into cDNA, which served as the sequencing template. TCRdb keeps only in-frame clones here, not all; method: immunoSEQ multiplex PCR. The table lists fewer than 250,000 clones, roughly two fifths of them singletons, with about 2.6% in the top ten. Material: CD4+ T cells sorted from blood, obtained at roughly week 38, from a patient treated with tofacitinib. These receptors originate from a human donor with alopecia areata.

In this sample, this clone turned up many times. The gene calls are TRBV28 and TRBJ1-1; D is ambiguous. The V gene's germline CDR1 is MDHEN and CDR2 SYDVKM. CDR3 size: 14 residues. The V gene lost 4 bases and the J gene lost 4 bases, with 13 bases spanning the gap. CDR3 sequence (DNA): TGTGCCAGCAGTTGGCCAAACGAGGGCACTGAAGCTTTCTTT. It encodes CASSWPNEGTEAFF. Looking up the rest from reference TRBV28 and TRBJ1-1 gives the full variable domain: DVKVTQSSRYLVKRTGEKVFLECVQDMDHENMFWYRQDPGLGLRLIYFSYDVKMKEKGDIPEGYSVSREKKERFSLILESASTNQTSMYLCASSWPNEGTEAFFGQGTRLTVV.

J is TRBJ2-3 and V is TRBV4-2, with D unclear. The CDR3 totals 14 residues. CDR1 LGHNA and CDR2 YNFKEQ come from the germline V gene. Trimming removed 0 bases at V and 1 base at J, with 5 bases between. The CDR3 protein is CASSQELGTDTQYF. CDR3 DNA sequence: TGTGCCAGCAGCCAAGAATTGGGCACAGATACGCAGTATTTT.

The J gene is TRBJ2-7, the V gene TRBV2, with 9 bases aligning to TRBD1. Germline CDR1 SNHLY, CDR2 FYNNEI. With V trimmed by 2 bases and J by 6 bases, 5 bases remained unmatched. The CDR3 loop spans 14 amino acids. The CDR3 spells CASSERGQGREQYF. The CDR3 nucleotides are TGTGCCAGCAGTGAAAGGGGACAGGGACGCGAGCAGTACTTC. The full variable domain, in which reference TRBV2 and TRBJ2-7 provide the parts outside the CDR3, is EPEVTQTPSHQVTQMGQEVILRCVPISNHLYFYWYRQILGQKVEFLVSFYNNEISEKSEIFDDQFSVERPDGSNFTLKIRSTKLEDSAMYFCASSERGQGREQYFGPGTRLTVT.

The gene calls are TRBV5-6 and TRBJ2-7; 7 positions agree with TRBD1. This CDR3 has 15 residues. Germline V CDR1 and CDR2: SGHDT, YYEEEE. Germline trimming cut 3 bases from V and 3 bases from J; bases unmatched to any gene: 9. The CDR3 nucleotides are TGTGCCAGCAGCTCCACAGGGGAAGGGGGCTACGAGCAGTACTTC. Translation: CASSSTGEGGYEQYF.

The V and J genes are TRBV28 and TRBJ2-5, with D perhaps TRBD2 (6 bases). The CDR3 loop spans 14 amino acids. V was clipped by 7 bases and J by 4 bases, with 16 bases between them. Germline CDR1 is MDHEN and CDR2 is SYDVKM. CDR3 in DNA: TGTGCCAGCAAACGCCCCGGGAGTGTAGAGACCCAGTACTTC. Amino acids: CASKRPGSVETQYF.

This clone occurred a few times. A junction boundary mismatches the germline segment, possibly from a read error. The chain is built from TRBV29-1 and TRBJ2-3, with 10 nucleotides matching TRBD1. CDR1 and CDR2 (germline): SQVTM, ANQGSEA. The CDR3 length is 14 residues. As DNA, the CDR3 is TGCAGCGTGGAAGGGACAGGGGCCACAGATACGCAGTATTTT. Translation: CSVEGTGATDTQYF.

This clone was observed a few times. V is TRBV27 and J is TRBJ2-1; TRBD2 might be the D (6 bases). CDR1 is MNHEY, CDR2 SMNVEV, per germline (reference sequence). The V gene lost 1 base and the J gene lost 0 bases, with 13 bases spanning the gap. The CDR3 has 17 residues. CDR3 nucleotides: TGTGCCAGCAGTTTATTTGACCCGGGACTCTCCTACAATGAGCAGTTCTTC. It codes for CASSLFDPGLSYNEQFF.

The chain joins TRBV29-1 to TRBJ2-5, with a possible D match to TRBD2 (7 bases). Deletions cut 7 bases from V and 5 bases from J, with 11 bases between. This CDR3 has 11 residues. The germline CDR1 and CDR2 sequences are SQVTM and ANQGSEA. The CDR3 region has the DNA TGCAGCGGGGGGGGCCGGGAGACCCAGTACTTC. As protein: CSGGGRETQYF.

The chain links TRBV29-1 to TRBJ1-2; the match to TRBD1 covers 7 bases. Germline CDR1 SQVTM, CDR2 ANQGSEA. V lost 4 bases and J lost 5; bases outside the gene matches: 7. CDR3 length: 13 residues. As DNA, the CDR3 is TGCAGCGTTGCCGCCGGGACAGATTATGGCTACACCTTC. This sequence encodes CSVAAGTDYGYTF.

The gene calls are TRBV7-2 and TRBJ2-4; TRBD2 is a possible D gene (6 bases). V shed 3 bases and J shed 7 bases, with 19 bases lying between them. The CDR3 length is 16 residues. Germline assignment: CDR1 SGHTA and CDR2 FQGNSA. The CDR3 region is CASSFRGREEKNIQYF. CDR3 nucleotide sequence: TGTGCCAGCAGCTTCCGGGGCAGGGAGGAGAAGAACATTCAGTACTTC.

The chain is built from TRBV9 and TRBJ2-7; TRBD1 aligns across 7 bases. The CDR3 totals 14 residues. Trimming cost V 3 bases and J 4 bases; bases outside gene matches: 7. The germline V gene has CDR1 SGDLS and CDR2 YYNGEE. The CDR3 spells CASSGRDSLYEQYF. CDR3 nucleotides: TGTGCCAGCAGCGGCCGGGACAGCCTTTACGAGCAGTACTTC.

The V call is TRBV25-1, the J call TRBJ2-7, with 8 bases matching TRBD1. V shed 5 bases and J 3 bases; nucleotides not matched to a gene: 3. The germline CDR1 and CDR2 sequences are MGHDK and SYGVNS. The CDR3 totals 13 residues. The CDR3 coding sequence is TGTGCCAGCAGTTTAGGACAGGGCTACGAGCAGTACTTC. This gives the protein CASSLGQGYEQYF.

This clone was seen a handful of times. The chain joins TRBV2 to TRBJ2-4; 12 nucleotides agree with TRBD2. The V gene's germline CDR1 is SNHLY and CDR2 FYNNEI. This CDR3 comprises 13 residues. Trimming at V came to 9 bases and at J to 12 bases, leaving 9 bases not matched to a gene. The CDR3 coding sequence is TGTGCCAGTTCGACTAGCGGGAGAAGTAGTCAGTACTTC. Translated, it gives CASSTSGRSSQYF. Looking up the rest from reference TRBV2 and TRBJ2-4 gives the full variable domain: EPEVTQTPSHQVTQMGQEVILRCVPISNHLYFYWYRQILGQKVEFLVSFYNNEISEKSEIFDDQFSVERPDGSNFTLKIRSTKLEDSAMYFCASSTSGRSSQYFGAGTRLSVL.

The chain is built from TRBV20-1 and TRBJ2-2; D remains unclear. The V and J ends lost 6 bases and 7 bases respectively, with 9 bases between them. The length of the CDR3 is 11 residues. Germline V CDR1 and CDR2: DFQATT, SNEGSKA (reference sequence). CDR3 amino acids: CSAPAIGELFF. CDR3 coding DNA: TGCAGTGCCCCTGCCATCGGGGAGCTGTTTTTT.

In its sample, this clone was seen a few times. The CDR3 DNA is TGTGCCAGCAGCGAAGCGCGGGAGCTGTTTTTT. It yields the protein CASSEARELFF. The rearrangement joins TRBV7-2 to TRBJ2-2; D is unclear. Germline CDR1 and CDR2: SGHTA and FQGNSA. V was shortened by 5 bases and J by 9 bases, with 7 bases between the two germline ends. The CDR3 extends over 11 amino acids.

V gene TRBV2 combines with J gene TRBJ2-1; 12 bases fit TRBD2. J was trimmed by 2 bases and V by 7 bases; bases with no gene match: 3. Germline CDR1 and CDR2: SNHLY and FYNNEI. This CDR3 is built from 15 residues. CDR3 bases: TGTGCCAGCAACAGACTAGCGGGAGCCTACAATGAGCAGTTCTTC. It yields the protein CASNRLAGAYNEQFF.

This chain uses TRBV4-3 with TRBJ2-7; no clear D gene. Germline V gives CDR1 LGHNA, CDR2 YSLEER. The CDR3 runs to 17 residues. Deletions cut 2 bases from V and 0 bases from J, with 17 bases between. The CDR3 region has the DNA TGCGCCAGCAGCCAATTCTTCCTGTCAGATTCCTCCTACGAGCAGTACTTC. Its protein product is CASSQFFLSDSSYEQYF.

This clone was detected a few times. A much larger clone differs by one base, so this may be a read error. CDR3 nucleotide sequence: TGTGCCAGCAGTGCCGGGACAGGGGACTATGGCTACACCTTC. Its translation is CASSAGTGDYGYTF. The gene calls are TRBV6-5 and TRBJ1-2, with TRBD1 matching over 10 bases. CDR3 length equals 14 residues. Germline V gene lookup returns CDR1 MNHEY and CDR2 SVGAGI. With V trimmed by 5 bases and J by 3 bases, 3 bases remained unmatched.

The CDR3 here is CASRASSTDTQYF. CDR3 coding DNA: TGTGCCAGCAGAGCATCTAGCACAGATACGCAGTATTTT. The rearrangement uses TRBV27 and TRBJ2-3; D unclear. The CDR3 runs to 13 residues. Germline CDR1 reads MNHEY; CDR2 reads SMNVEV (reference sequence). V lost 6 bases to trimming and J lost 0 bases, with 7 bases between them.

CDR3: CASSVVGSNTGELFF. CDR3 sequence (DNA): TGTGCCAGCAGCGTAGTAGGTTCGAACACCGGGGAGCTGTTTTTT. The rearrangement links TRBV9 to TRBJ2-2; no definite D call. Trimming left V 0 bases short and J 0 bases short, with 6 bases between. The length of the CDR3 is 15 residues. In germline, CDR1 is SGDLS, CDR2 YYNGEE.

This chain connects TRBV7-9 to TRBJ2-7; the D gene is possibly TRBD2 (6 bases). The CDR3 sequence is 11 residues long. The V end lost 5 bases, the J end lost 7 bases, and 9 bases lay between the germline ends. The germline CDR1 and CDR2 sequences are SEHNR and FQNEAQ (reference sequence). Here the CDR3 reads CASSHGGEQYF. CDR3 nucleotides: TGTGCCAGCAGCCATGGGGGGGAGCAGTACTTC.